This TCR beta chain was recovered during a study of T cells in Graves' hyperthyroidism and ophthalmopathy. Hyperthyroidism patients were newly diagnosed, had disease duration under 2 months, and were aged 18 to 65 years. Uncontrolled infection, other autoimmune disease, pregnancy or lactation disqualified patients from enrolment. V gave up 4 bases and J gave up 1 base; unmatched junction bases: 3. The CDR3 extends over 15 amino acids. Germline CDR1 is MDHEN and CDR2 is SYDVKM. The source material, RNA transcripts, was used to amplify TCR beta CDR3 regions. During a first-round RT-PCR of the TCR CDR3, the HTBI primer set was used. TCRdb re-called the multiplex PCR reads with MiXCR, one entry per CDR3 protein. This sample has nearly 600,000 distinct CDR3 sequences, with about 15% found just once. This clonotype has at least ten counts.

The J gene is TRBJ2-7, the V gene TRBV28; TRBD2 agrees at 11 bases. This TCR came from a woman aged 25 to 45 with Graves' hyperthyroidism that later progressed to Graves' ophthalmopathy. The sequencing sample was made of blood. CDR3 nucleotides: TGTGCCAGCAGTTCTAGCGGGAGGATTTCCTACGAGCAGTACTTC. Residues: CASSSSGRISYEQYF.